The sequence of this T cell receptor (beta chain) was determined in a study of CD8 T cells in Susac syndrome. Study-level background: When blood was collected, patients with Susac syndrome were therapy-naive, were taking corticosteroids, or were receiving intravenous immunoglobulin alone.

V lost 5 bases to trimming and J lost 4 bases, with 14 bases between them. The CDR3 is made up of 14 amino acids. TCR beta sequencing covered blood CD8+ and CD4+ T cells. With random hexamers, roughly 0.45 to 1 ug RNA was reverse transcribed. Amplification of TCR beta CDR3 across 54 Vbeta and 13 Jbeta was performed with immunoSEQ multiplex PCR. One entry per CDR3 protein results from TCRdb running MiXCR on the immunoSEQ multiplex PCR reads. The data hold over 140,000 distinct CDR3 sequences, with 85% to 95% observed a single time. The chain employs TRBV12-3 or TRBV12-4 and TRBJ2-5; D might be TRBD2 (5 bases). The sample comprised CD4+ T cells from PBMCs. The TCR originated in a human donor with Susac syndrome. The CDR3 reads CASSQRTLPETQYF. CDR3 nucleotide sequence: TGTGCCAGCAGTCAACGGACTCTTCCAGAGACCCAGTACTTC.